Below are 27 T cell receptor beta chains sequenced from a single sample in a study of CD8 T cells in Susac syndrome. Random hexamers were used to reverse transcribe an amount of about 0.5 to 1 ug RNA. TCRdb reprocessed the immunoSEQ multiplex PCR reads via MiXCR and lists one record per CDR3 protein. Of approximately 160,000 distinct CDR3 sequences listed, 90% to 95% are singletons. Sequenced: CD4+ T cells from PBMCs. The receptors stem from a human donor in good health.

J is TRBJ2-7 and V is TRBV19; tentatively, D is TRBD1 (5 bases). The germline V and J ends were trimmed by 5 bases and 6 bases, with 14 bases remaining between them. The CDR3 is 13 residues long. Germline loops: CDR1 LNHDA, CDR2 SQIVND (reference sequence). In nucleotides, the CDR3 is TGTGCCAGTAGTGGTTGGAGTCAGGGCGAGCAGTACTTC. Residues: CASSGWSQGEQYF.

This clonotype was recorded once. The J gene is TRBJ2-3, the V gene TRBV5-5, with no clear D. The CDR3 consists of 14 residues. The germline V and J ends were trimmed by 0 bases and 2 bases, with 7 bases remaining between them. CDR1 and CDR2 (germline): SGHKS, YYEKEE (reference sequence). CDR3 amino acids: CASSLVQHTDTQYF. The CDR3 bases are TGTGCCAGCAGCTTGGTACAGCACACAGATACGCAGTATTTT.

This clonotype was recorded only once. V is TRBV6-2 or TRBV6-3 and J is TRBJ2-7; D may be TRBD1 (6 bases). The V end was cut by 6 bases, the J end by 1 base, with 16 bases between. Germline V gene data show CDR1 as MNHEY and CDR2 as SVGEGT. The CDR3 has 15 residues. The DNA of the CDR3 is TGTGCCAGCAGGCAACAGGGAAGAGGTTCCTACGAGCAGTACTTC. This translates into CASRQQGRGSYEQYF.

This chain connects TRBV20-1 to TRBJ2-6; D not certain. V shed 4 bases and J shed 2 bases, with 9 bases lying between them. Germline V gene sequence: CDR1 DFQATT, CDR2 SNEGSKA (reference sequence). The CDR3 is 14 amino acids. CDR3 sequence: CSATQFPGANVLTF. CDR3 in DNA: TGCAGTGCTACACAGTTCCCTGGGGCCAACGTCCTGACTTTC.

The J gene is TRBJ1-5, the V gene TRBV28; TRBD1 agrees at 7 bases. Per germline, CDR1 MDHEN and CDR2 SYDVKM. The J segment lost 6 bases and the V segment lost 3 bases, leaving 5 bases of the junction unmatched. CDR3 size: 14 residues. CDR3 sequence (DNA): TGTGCCAGCAGTTTGACCGACAGGGTTCAGCCCCAGCATTTT. Residues: CASSLTDRVQPQHF.

The gene calls are TRBV29-1 and TRBJ1-1; no reliable D call. CDR1 is SQVTM, CDR2 ANQGSEA, per germline. The CDR3 is made up of 14 amino acids. Trimming removed 7 bases at V and 1 base at J, with 16 bases between. DNA for the CDR3: TGCAGCGCAACACGCTCAGGAGGGAACACTGAAGCTTTCTTT. Protein sequence: CSATRSGGNTEAFF.

V gene TRBV30 combines with J gene TRBJ2-5; weak D call: TRBD1 (6 bases). The V gene lost 2 bases and the J gene lost 4 bases, with 8 bases spanning the gap. The V gene's germline CDR1 is GTSNPN and CDR2 SVGIG (reference sequence). The CDR3 runs to 12 residues. The DNA for the CDR3 is TGTGCCTGGAGTCCAGGGGCAGAGACCCAGTACTTC. Protein sequence: CAWSPGAETQYF.

This clonotype was recorded only once. The chain couples TRBV4-3 to TRBJ2-7; 8 bases align to TRBD1. The trim removed 0 bases at V and 0 bases at J, leaving 7 bases unmatched. The CDR3 runs to 17 residues. Germline-derived CDR1 and CDR2 are LGHNA and YSLEER. The CDR3, as DNA: TGCGCCAGCAGCCAAGATGGAACAGGGGGTAGCTCCTACGAGCAGTACTTC. Its translation: CASSQDGTGGSSYEQYF.

The V gene is TRBV28, the J gene TRBJ2-7; the D gene is possibly TRBD1 (6 bases). V was cut by 5 bases and J by 3 bases, with 14 bases left in between. The germline V gene has CDR1 MDHEN and CDR2 SYDVKM. This CDR3 is built from 14 residues. The CDR3 DNA sequence: TGTGCCAGCAGTCAGGGGACATTCCTCTACGAGCAGTACTTC. Translating gives CASSQGTFLYEQYF.

V gene TRBV5-1 combines with J gene TRBJ2-1; 7 positions agree with TRBD2. Germline V gene data show CDR1 as SGHRS and CDR2 as YFSETQ. Unmatched junction bases numbered 3, after V lost 0 bases and J lost 3 bases. The CDR3 extends over 15 amino acids. This chain's CDR3 is CASSLGSSGYNEQFF. The DNA of the CDR3 is TGCGCCAGCAGCTTGGGCTCTAGCGGCTACAATGAGCAGTTCTTC.

V is TRBV6-1 and J is TRBJ2-5; 7 bases align to TRBD2. This CDR3 contains 13 residues. Germline CDR1 is MNHNS and CDR2 is SASEGT. V lost 6 bases, J lost 5 bases, and 6 bases stayed unmatched. CDR3 coding DNA: TGTGCCAGCAGGAGGGCGGGAGAGGAGACCCAGTACTTC. As protein: CASRRAGEETQYF.

J is TRBJ2-1 and V is TRBV29-1; D gene unclear. Trimming pared 1 base from V and 7 bases from J, leaving 8 bases between. CDR3 length: 12 residues. The germline V gene encodes CDR1 SQVTM and CDR2 ANQGSEA. The CDR3 is CSVEAGKNEQFF. The DNA of the CDR3 is TGCAGCGTTGAAGCTGGGAAGAATGAGCAGTTCTTC.

The V gene is TRBV20-1, the J gene TRBJ2-7; tentatively, D is TRBD1 or TRBD2 (5 bases each). The germline V and J ends were trimmed by 5 bases and 1 base, with 12 bases remaining between them. The CDR3 is 13 amino acids. Germline assignment: CDR1 DFQATT and CDR2 SNEGSKA (reference sequence). The CDR3 is CSAYRGLSYEQYF. The CDR3 bases are TGCAGTGCTTACCGGGGCCTTTCCTACGAGCAGTACTTC.

This sequence joins TRBV7-9 and TRBJ1-4, with no clear D. Germline CDR1 SEHNR, CDR2 FQNEAQ (reference sequence). The CDR3 contains 14 residues. V was pared by 5 bases and J by 2 bases, with 9 bases between. The CDR3 loop reads CASSPGRTNEKLFF. The CDR3 DNA sequence: TGTGCCAGCAGCCCGGGGAGGACTAATGAAAAACTGTTTTTT. Filled out from reference TRBV7-9 and TRBJ1-4, the complete variable domain reads DTGVSQNPRHKITKRGQNVTFRCDPISEHNRLYWYRQTLGQGPEFLTYFQNEAQLEKSRLLSDRFSAERPKGSFSTLEIQRTEQGDSAMYLCASSPGRTNEKLFFGSGTQLSVL.

The chain uses TRBV20-1 and TRBJ2-7, with 8 nucleotides matching TRBD2. Germline trimming cut 0 bases from V and 2 bases from J; bases unmatched to any gene: 3. CDR1 is DFQATT and CDR2 is SNEGSKA in the germline V gene (reference sequence). CDR3 length equals 14 residues. DNA for the CDR3: TGCAGTGCTAGAGAGGTAGCGGGACCCTACGAGCAGTACTTC. Translation gives CSAREVAGPYEQYF.

This chain connects TRBV28 to TRBJ1-1; D call uncertain. The ends were cut back, 3 bases at V and 4 bases at J, with 15 bases in the middle. Looked up from germline, CDR1 is MDHEN and CDR2 is SYDVKM. The CDR3 loop spans 15 amino acids. CDR3 region: CASSFPAGGRTEAFF. CDR3 nucleotide sequence: TGTGCCAGCAGTTTCCCGGCCGGTGGTCGCACTGAAGCTTTCTTT.

The chain recombines TRBV27 with TRBJ1-5, with TRBD1 identical over 8 bases. Germline trimming cut 8 bases from V and 4 bases from J; bases unmatched to any gene: 16. The CDR3 spans 17 residues. The germline V gene has CDR1 MNHEY and CDR2 SMNVEV (reference sequence). As DNA, the CDR3 is TGTGCCAGCCTTATAGAAGGACAGGGACGGTCAAATCAGCCCCAGCATTTT. Protein: CASLIEGQGRSNQPQHF.

The genes are TRBV5-1 and TRBJ1-6, with D unclear. V lost 0 bases, J lost 10 bases, and 8 bases lay in between. The germline gives CDR1 SGHRS, CDR2 YFSETQ. The CDR3 spans 13 residues. This chain's CDR3 is CASSLAGRSPLHF. In DNA form, the CDR3 reads TGCGCCAGCAGCTTGGCTGGTCGGTCACCCCTCCACTTT. Full variable domain (outside the CDR3, taken from reference TRBV5-1 and TRBJ1-6): KAGVTQTPRYLIKTRGQQVTLSCSPISGHRSVSWYQQTPGQGLQFLFEYFSETQRNKGNFPGRFSGRQFSNSRSEMNVSTLELGDSALYLCASSLAGRSPLHFGNGTRLTVT.

The V call is TRBV9, the J call TRBJ2-3; perhaps TRBD2 as D (5 bases). Trimming took 0 bases from V and 7 from J, leaving 18 bases between them. The CDR3 runs 16 residues. Germline CDR1 is SGDLS and CDR2 is YYNGEE. The CDR3: CASSVEKLARAHTQYF. CDR3 nucleotides: TGTGCCAGCAGCGTAGAAAAGCTAGCTAGGGCTCATACGCAGTATTTT.

V gene TRBV20-1 combines with J gene TRBJ2-3; 11 bases line up with TRBD1. V lost 4 bases, J lost 3 bases, and 6 bases stayed unmatched. This CDR3 has 15 amino acids. Germline V CDR1 and CDR2: DFQATT, SNEGSKA (reference sequence). The CDR3 loop is CSATRTGGATDTQYF. DNA for the CDR3: TGCAGTGCTACCCGGACAGGGGGCGCAACAGATACGCAGTATTTT.

The gene calls are TRBV5-1 and TRBJ1-2, with TRBD1 identical over 10 bases. This CDR3 is built from 14 residues. V was clipped by 3 bases and J by 4 bases; unmatched bases: 3. Germline V lookup: CDR1 SGHRS, CDR2 YFSETQ. The CDR3 loop reads CASSSTGGAYGYTF. In DNA form, the CDR3 reads TGCGCCAGCAGCTCGACAGGGGGCGCCTATGGCTACACCTTC.

The rearrangement uses TRBV2 and TRBJ2-3; the D call may be TRBD1 or TRBD2 (5 bases each). This CDR3 has 15 amino acids. The germline V gene has CDR1 SNHLY and CDR2 FYNNEI. Trimming pared 7 bases from V and 2 bases from J, leaving 16 bases between. The CDR3 region is CASTLPGPFTDTQYF. In DNA form, the CDR3 reads TGTGCCAGCACTTTACCGGGACCCTTCACAGATACGCAGTATTTT.

The CDR3 DNA follows: TGTGCCAGCAGACCCGGACAGGTTGGGGCCAACGTCCTGACTTTC. Translating gives CASRPGQVGANVLTF. The chain combines TRBV6-5 with TRBJ2-6; TRBD1 matches 7 bases. J was trimmed by 3 bases and V by 6 bases; bases with no gene match: 5. The CDR3 is 15 residues long. Germline lookup yields CDR1 MNHEY and CDR2 SVGAGI.

This clonotype appeared a few times. For the CDR3, the DNA is TGTGCCACCGGGACAGAACTCTACGAGCAGTACTTC. Translated, it gives CATGTELYEQYF. The V gene is TRBV6-2 or TRBV6-3, the J gene TRBJ2-7; 7 bases match TRBD1. This CDR3 spans 12 amino acids. The V and J ends lost 10 bases and 3 bases, in that order; junction bases with no gene match: 6. CDR1 is MNHEY, CDR2 SVGEGT, per germline.

The chain links TRBV30 to TRBJ2-2; unclear D gene. There are 13 residues in the CDR3. The ends were cut back, 2 bases at V and 6 bases at J, with 10 bases in the middle. Germline assignment: CDR1 GTSNPN and CDR2 SVGIG (reference sequence). This chain's CDR3 is CAWSSIPPGELFF. In DNA, the CDR3 is TGTGCCTGGAGTTCCATTCCACCCGGGGAGCTGTTTTTT.

The chain joins TRBV7-2 to TRBJ1-2; tentative D call: TRBD1 (5 bases). V lost 5 bases and J 2 bases, leaving 12 bases between the germline ends. The CDR3 consists of 14 residues. Germline CDR1 and CDR2: SGHTA and FQGNSA. In DNA, the CDR3 is TGTGCCAGCAGCGGAGGGACCGAAAACTATGGCTACACCTTC. Its translation is CASSGGTENYGYTF.

The rearrangement joins TRBV10-3 to TRBJ1-1, with D tentatively TRBD1 (5 bases). The germline V gene encodes CDR1 ENHRY and CDR2 SYGVKD. V lost 10 bases, J lost 5 bases, and 20 bases lay in between. This CDR3 spans 14 amino acids. The CDR3 loop reads CATQGETVETEAFF. The CDR3 nucleotides read TGTGCCACTCAAGGTGAGACAGTCGAGACTGAAGCTTTCTTT.